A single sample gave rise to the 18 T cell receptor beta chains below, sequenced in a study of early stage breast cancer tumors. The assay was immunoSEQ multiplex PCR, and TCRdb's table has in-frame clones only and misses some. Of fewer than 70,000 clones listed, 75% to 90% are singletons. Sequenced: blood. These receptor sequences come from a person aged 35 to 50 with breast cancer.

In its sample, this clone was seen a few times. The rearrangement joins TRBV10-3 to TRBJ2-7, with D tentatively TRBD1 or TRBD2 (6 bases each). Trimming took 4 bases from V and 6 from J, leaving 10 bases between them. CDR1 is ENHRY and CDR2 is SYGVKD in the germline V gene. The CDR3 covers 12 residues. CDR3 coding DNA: TGTGCCATCAGTGCCGGGGGCCTCGAGCAGTACTTC. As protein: CAISAGGLEQYF.

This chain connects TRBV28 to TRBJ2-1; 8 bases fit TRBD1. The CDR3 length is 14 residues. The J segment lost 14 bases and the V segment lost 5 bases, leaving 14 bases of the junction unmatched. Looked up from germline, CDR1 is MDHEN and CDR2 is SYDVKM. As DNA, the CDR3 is TGTGCCAGCAGTGTTAATCAGGGGGCGCGGGATGAGTTCTTC. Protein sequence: CASSVNQGARDEFF.

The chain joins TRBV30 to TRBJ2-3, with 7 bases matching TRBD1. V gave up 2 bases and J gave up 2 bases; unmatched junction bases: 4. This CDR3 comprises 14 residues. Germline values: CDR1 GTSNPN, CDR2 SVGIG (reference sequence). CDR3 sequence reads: CAWSWDSITDTQYF. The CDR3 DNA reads TGTGCCTGGAGTTGGGACAGTATCACAGATACGCAGTATTTT.

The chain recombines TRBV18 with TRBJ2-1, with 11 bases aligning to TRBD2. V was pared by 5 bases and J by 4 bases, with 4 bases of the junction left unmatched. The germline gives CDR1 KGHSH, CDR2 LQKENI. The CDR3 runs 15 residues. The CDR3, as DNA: TGTGCCAGCTCAACCGGGACTAGCGGTTACAATGAGCAGTTCTTC. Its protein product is CASSTGTSGYNEQFF. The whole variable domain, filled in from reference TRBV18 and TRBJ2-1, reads NAGVMQNPRHLVRRRGQEARLRCSPMKGHSHVYWYRQLPEEGLKFMVYLQKENIIDESGMPKERFSAEFPKEGPSILRIQQVVRGDSAAYFCASSTGTSGYNEQFFGPGTRLTVL.

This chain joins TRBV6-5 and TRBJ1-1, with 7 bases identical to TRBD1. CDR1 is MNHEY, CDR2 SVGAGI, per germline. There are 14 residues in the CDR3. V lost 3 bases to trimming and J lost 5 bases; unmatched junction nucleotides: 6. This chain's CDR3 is CASSYYRGRTEAFF. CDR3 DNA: TGTGCCAGCAGTTATTACAGGGGAAGGACTGAAGCTTTCTTT.

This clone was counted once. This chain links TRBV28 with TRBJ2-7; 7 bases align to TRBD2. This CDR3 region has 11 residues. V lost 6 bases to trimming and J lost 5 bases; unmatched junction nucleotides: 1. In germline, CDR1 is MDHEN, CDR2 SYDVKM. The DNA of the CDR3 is TGTGCCAGCAGGGGAGGGGACGAGCAGTACTTC. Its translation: CASRGGDEQYF.

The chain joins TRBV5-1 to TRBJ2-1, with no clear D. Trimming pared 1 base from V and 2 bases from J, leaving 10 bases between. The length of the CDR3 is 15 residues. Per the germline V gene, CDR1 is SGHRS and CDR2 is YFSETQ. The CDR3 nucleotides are TGCGCCAGCAGCTTGCAAGGTGTTGCCTACAATGAGCAGTTCTTC. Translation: CASSLQGVAYNEQFF. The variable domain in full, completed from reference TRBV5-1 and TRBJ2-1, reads KAGVTQTPRYLIKTRGQQVTLSCSPISGHRSVSWYQQTPGQGLQFLFEYFSETQRNKGNFPGRFSGRQFSNSRSEMNVSTLELGDSALYLCASSLQGVAYNEQFFGPGTRLTVL.

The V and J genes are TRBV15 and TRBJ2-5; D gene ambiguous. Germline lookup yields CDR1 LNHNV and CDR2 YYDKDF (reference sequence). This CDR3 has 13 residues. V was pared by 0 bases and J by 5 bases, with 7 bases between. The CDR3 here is CATSRDISETQYF. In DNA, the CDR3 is TGTGCCACCAGCAGAGATATTTCGGAGACCCAGTACTTC. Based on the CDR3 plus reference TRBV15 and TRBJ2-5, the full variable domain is DAMVIQNPRYQVTQFGKPVTLSCSQTLNHNVMYWYQQKSSQAPKLLFHYYDKDFNNEADTPDNFQSRRPNTSFCFLDIRSPGLGDTAMYLCATSRDISETQYFGPGTRLLVL.

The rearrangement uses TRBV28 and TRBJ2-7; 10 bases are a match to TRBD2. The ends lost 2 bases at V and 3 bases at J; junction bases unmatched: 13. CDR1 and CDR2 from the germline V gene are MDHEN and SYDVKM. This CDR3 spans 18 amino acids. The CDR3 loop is CASSLNRWGLAGDYEQYF. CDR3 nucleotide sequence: TGTGCCAGCAGTTTAAATCGGTGGGGGCTAGCGGGGGACTACGAGCAGTACTTC.

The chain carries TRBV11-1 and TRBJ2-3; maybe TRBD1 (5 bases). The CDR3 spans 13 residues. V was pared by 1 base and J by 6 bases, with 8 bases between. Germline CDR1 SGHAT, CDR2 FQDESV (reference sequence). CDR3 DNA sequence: TGTGCCAGCAGCTTAGAGGGGCGGGATACGCAGTATTTT. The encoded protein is CASSLEGRDTQYF.

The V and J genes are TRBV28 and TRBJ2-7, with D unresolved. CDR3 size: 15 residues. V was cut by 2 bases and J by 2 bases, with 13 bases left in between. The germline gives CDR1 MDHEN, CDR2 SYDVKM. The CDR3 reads CASSLRADPPYEQYF. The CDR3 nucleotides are TGTGCCAGCAGTTTAAGGGCAGACCCTCCCTACGAGCAGTACTTC.

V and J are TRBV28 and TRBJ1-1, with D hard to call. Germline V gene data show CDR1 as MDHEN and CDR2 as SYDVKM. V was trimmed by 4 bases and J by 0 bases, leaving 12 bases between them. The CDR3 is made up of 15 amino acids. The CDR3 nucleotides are TGTGCCAGCAGTTCCGAACTGGACTTGAACACTGAAGCTTTCTTT. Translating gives CASSSELDLNTEAFF.

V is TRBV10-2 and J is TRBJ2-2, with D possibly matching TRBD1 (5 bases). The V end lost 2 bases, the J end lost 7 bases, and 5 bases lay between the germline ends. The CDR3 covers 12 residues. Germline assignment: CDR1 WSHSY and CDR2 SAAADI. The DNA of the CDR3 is TGCGCCAGCAGTGAGCAGGGCGGGGAGCTGTTTTTT. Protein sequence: CASSEQGGELFF.

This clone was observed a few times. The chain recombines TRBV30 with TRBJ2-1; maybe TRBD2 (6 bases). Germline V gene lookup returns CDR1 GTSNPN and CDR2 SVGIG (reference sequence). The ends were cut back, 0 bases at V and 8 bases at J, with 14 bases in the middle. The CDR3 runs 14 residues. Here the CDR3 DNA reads TGTGCCTGGAGTGTGAGGGCAGGGAGGTATGAGCAGTTCTTC. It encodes CAWSVRAGRYEQFF.

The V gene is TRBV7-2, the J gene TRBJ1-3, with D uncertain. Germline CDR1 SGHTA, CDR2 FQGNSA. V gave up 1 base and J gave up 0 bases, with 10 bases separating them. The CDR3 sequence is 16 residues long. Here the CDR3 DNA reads TGTGCCAGCAGCTTAGAGGCGGCGCGCTCTGGAAACACCATATATTTT. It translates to CASSLEAARSGNTIYF.

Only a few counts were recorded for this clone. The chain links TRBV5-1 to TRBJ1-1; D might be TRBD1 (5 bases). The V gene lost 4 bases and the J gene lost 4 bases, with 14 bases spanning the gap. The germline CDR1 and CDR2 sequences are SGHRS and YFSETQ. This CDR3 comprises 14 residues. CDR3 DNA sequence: TGCGCCAGCAGCCCAGGGTTGACCGGCACTGAAGCTTTCTTT. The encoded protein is CASSPGLTGTEAFF.

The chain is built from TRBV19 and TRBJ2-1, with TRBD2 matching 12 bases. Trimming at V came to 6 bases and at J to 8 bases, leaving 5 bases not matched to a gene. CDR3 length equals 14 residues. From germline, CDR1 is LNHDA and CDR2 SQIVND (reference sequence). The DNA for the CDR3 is TGTGCCAGTAGGCTAGCGGGAGGGCCGTATGAGCAGTTCTTC. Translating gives CASRLAGGPYEQFF.

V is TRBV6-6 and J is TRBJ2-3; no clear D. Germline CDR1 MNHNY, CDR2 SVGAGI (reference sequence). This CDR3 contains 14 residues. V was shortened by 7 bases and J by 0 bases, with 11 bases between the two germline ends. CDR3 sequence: CASTPLGSTDTQYF. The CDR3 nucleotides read TGTGCCAGCACCCCGCTGGGGAGCACAGATACGCAGTATTTT.